This TCR beta chain originates from a study of beta chain features in type 1 diabetes. The isolated RNA, all of it, was reverse transcribed, so expressed TCRB transcripts were what got sequenced. The assay was immunoSEQ multiplex PCR, and TCRdb's table has in-frame clones only and misses some. The sample yields tens of thousands of clones, 45% to 50% seen once. Trimming left V 3 bases short and J 2 bases short, with 10 bases between. Germline CDR1 and CDR2: KGHSH and LQKENI. The CDR3 has 15 residues. Findings and limits, study-wide: For Type 1 diabetes patients, all four CD4+ subsets carried TCRB CDR3s that were moderately but significantly shorter.

Details on this clone: The target antigen is unknown.

This receptor was identified in a woman younger than 30 in good health. The V and J genes are TRBV18 and TRBJ2-2; D is unclear. The sample comprised central memory CD4+ T cells from blood. The CDR3 bases are TGTGCCAGCTCACCTAGTGCCTTCAACACCGGGGAGCTGTTTTTT. It yields the protein CASSPSAFNTGELFF.